This is a list of T cell receptor beta chains from one sample in a study of cytotoxic CD8 clonotypes in ibrutinib-treated CLL. Data came from immunoSEQ multiplex PCR; TCRdb stores just in-frame clones and leaves some out. This sample carries over 200,000 clones, roughly 65% of them seen once, and the ten largest clones take more than 4.5%. The material sequenced was PBMCs, taken after 12 months of ibrutinib treatment. Source of these receptors: a human donor with chronic lymphocytic leukemia. CDR3s include the opening cysteine and the closing phenylalanine or tryptophan.

>TRBJ2-5|TRBV18
CASSFGLGETQYF
>TRBJ1-4|TRBV2
CASSRQGQGEKLFF
>TRBJ2-7|TRBV7-9
CASSVLGNEQYF
>TRBJ2-7|TRBV28
CASSSGPVYEQYF
>TRBJ2-7|TRBV9
CASTPRSESTYEQYF
>TRBJ2-3|TRBV19
CASSQRDTQYF
>TRBJ2-7|TRBV27
CASSRLPQGYEQYF
>TRBJ2-2|TRBV9
CASSPRRGNTGELFF
>TRBJ1-1|TRBV5-1
CASSWTGRTEAFF
>TRBJ2-5|TRBV11-1
CASSSTSAAYF
>TRBJ1-1|TRBV5-6
CASSLNPGTGRTEAFF
>TRBJ1-2|TRBV19
CASIETGWEDYGYTF
>TRBJ2-2|TRBV15
CATSKDTSGGLAGELFF
>TRBJ2-1|TRBV29-1
CSVAFPSIAEQFF
>TRBJ1-1|TRBV6-6
CASGDAEAFF
>TRBJ1-2|TRBV11-2
CASSLVQGVSGYTF
>TRBJ2-5|TRBV7-9
CATASSTSGGWGQYF
>TRBJ2-5|TRBV7-2
CASSSDTGSETQYF
>TRBJ2-3|TRBV5-1
CASSLGFLQGGIDTQYF
>TRBJ1-1|TRBV28
CASSQFNTEAFF
>TRBJ2-3|TRBV7-2
CASSLANGGTDTQYF
>TRBJ2-1|TRBV15
CATSRARTGPYNEQFF
>TRBJ2-3|TRBV5-1
CASSIHSRGDTQYF
>TRBJ1-3|TRBV18
CASSPLGRTGSGNTIYF
>TRBJ1-2|TRBV5-1
CASSPRTDYNYGYTF
>TRBJ2-1|TRBV9
CASSASGRAPNEQFF
>TRBJ2-1|TRBV5-1
CASSLRPPGTSGSGNEQFF
>TRBJ2-1|TRBV30
CAWSRTGRNYNEQFF
>TRBJ1-1|TRBV20-1
CSAWGFPEAFF
>TRBJ1-5|TRBV5-6
CASTPGGWLEGQPQHF
>TRBJ2-2|TRBV30
CAWTPGGPGELFF
>TRBJ1-2|TRBV12-5
CASGREIANYGYTF
>TRBJ1-2|TRBV9
CASTRDRKAYGYTF
>TRBJ1-5|TRBV4-3
CASSQDLLDRGDQPQHF
>TRBJ2-1|TRBV7-9
CASSERTVSDEQFF
>TRBJ1-2|TRBV30
CAWSGNSYGYTF
>TRBJ2-7|TRBV15
CATSSIGQGFILHEQYF
>TRBJ1-5|TRBV28
CASSTLRQGWIQPQHF
>TRBJ2-3|TRBV7-2
CASSRHPTGNTDTQYF
>TRBJ2-1|TRBV30
CAWSVPSHEQFF
>TRBJ1-1|TRBV29-1
CSVVPSRAGTEAFF
>TRBJ2-7|TRBV7-2
CASSLVVGPYEQYF
>TRBJ2-7|TRBV5-1
CASSLDPVSYEQYF
>TRBJ1-3|TRBV4-1
CASSQVSLSGNTIYF
>TRBJ2-3|TRBV11-2
CASSLGTSGRTDTQYF
>TRBJ2-7|TRBV7-2
CASSLKILPYEQYF
>TRBJ1-5|TRBV4-1
CASSQVRSQQNYNQPQHF